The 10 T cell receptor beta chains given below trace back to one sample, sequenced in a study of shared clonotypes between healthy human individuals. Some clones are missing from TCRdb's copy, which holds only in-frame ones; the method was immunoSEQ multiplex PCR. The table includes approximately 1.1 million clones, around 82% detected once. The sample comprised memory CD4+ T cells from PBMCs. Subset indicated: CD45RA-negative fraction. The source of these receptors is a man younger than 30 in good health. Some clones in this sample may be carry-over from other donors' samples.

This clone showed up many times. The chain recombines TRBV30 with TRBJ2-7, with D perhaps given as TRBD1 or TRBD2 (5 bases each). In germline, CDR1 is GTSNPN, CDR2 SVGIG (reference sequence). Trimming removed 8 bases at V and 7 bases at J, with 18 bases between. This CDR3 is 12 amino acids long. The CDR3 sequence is CAQRRGWGEQYF. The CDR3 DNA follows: TGTGCCCAGAGGCGAGGATGGGGGGAGCAGTACTTC.

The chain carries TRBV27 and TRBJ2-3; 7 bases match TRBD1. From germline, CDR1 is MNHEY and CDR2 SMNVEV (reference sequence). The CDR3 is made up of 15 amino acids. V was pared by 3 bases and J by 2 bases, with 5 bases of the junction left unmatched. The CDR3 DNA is TGTGCCAGCAGTTTTTGGGACAGATCCACAGATACGCAGTATTTT. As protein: CASSFWDRSTDTQYF.

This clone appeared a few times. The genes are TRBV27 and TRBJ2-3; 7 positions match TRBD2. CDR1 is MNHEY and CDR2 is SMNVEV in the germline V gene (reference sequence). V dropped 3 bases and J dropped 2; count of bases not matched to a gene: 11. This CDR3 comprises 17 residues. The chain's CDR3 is CASSFGLEDASTDTQYF. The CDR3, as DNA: TGTGCCAGCAGTTTCGGACTAGAAGACGCGTCCACAGATACGCAGTATTTT.

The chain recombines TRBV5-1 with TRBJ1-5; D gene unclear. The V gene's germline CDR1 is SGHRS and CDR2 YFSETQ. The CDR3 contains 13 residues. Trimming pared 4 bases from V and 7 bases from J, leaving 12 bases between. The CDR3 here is CASSLGYGQPQHF. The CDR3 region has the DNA TGCGCCAGCAGCCTTGGGTATGGGCAGCCCCAGCATTTT.

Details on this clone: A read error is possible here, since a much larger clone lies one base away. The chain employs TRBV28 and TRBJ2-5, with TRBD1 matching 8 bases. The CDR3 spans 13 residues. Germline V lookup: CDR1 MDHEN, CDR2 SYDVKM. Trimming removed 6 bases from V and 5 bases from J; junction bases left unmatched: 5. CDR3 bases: TGTGCCAGCAGACCCAGGGGGCCGGAGACCCAGTACTTC. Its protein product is CASRPRGPETQYF.

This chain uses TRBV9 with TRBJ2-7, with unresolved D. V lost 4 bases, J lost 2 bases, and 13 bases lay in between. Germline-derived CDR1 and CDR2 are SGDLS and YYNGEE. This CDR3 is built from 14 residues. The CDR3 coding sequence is TGTGCCAGCAGCCCAACTGCCCCCGCCTACGAGCAGTACTTC. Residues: CASSPTAPAYEQYF.

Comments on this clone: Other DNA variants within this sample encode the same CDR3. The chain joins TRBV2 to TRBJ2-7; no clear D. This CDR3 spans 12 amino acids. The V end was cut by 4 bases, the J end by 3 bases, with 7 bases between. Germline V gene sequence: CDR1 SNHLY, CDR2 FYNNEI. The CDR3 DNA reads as TGTGCCAGCAGTGGAGAGATCTACGAGCAGTACTTC. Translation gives CASSGEIYEQYF.

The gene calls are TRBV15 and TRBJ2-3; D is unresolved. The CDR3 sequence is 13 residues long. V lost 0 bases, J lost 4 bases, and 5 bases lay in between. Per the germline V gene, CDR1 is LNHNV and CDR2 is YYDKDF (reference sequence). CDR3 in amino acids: CATSRDQPDTQYF. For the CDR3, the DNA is TGTGCCACCAGCAGAGATCAGCCAGATACGCAGTATTTT. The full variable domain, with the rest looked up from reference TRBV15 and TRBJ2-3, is DAMVIQNPRYQVTQFGKPVTLSCSQTLNHNVMYWYQQKSSQAPKLLFHYYDKDFNNEADTPDNFQSRRPNTSFCFLDIRSPGLGDTAMYLCATSRDQPDTQYFGPGTRLTVL.

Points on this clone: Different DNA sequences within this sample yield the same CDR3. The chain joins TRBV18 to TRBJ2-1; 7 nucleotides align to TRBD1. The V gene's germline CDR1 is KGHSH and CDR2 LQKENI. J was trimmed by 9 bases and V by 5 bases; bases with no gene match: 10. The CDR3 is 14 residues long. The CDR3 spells CASSALDREGEQFF. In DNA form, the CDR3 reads TGTGCCAGCTCAGCTCTTGACAGGGAAGGTGAGCAGTTCTTC.

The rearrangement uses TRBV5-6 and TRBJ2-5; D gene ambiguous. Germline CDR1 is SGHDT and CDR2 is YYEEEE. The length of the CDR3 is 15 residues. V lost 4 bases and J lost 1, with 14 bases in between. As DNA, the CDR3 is TGTGCCAGCAGCCGGGCCCTAAGCGTCCAAGAGACCCAGTACTTC. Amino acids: CASSRALSVQETQYF. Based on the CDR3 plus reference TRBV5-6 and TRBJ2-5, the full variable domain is DAGVTQSPTHLIKTRGQQVTLRCSPKSGHDTVSWYQQALGQGPQFIFQYYEEEERQRGNFPDRFSGHQFPNYSSELNVNALLLGDSALYLCASSRALSVQETQYFGPGTRLLVL.